This is a list of T cell receptor beta chains from one sample in a study of blood T cell repertoires in COVID-19. TCRdb's copy holds only in-frame clones and misses some; the assay was immunoSEQ multiplex PCR. The sample yields about 41,000 clones, around 83% seen once. The sequenced material came from peripheral blood. These receptors all come from a woman aged 55-70 years with acute or convalescent COVID-19. Each CDR3 is given without its conserved first and last residue. Clone size is stated in some rows and not others, as once, few, many or a class when expanded.

v_gene	abundance	j_gene	CDR3aa
TRBV29-1	.	TRBJ2-1	SVEEGFLGLNEQF
TRBV15	.	TRBJ2-7	ATSSRVGVHEQY
TRBV4-1	few	TRBJ2-2	ASSQATGSPGELF
TRBV3-1/TRBV3-2	.	TRBJ2-7	ASSPLLSSGYEQY
TRBV19	.	TRBJ2-1	ASSREGAHNEQF
TRBV6-5	.	TRBJ1-2	ASSPDRGSYGYT
TRBV5-6	.	TRBJ2-1	ASQTTSGRAAYNEQF
TRBV19	few	TRBJ2-2	ASSIPQPGQGTTGELF
TRBV27	.	TRBJ2-1	ASSWTINNEQF
TRBV19	.	TRBJ1-5	ASSIQGALGNQPQH
TRBV3-1/TRBV3-2	.	TRBJ2-3	ASSLKGGPSPDTQY
TRBV3-1/TRBV3-2	.	TRBJ1-1	ASSLGQNTEAF
TRBV9	.	TRBJ1-4	ASSVDGGVNEKLF
TRBV12-5	.	TRBJ1-1	ASGLGQGTEAF
TRBV4-1	.	TRBJ1-4	ASSQASGPTASNEKLF
TRBV19	.	TRBJ2-6	ASSVTPGNSGANVLT
TRBV5-6	.	TRBJ2-5	ASSFDRGGQETQY
TRBV14	.	TRBJ1-1	ASSPDPHSTRGAF
TRBV3-1/TRBV3-2	.	TRBJ2-1	ASSQKGGDPRVYNEQF
TRBV6-1	.	TRBJ2-7	ASSETNVYEQY
TRBV5-4	once	TRBJ2-5	ASSATSGTQTQY
TRBV7-6	.	TRBJ2-7	ASSPGETRTSQQY
TRBV7-8	.	TRBJ2-7	ASSPNRGEQY
TRBV7-6	.	TRBJ2-5	ASSRLGQKETQY
TRBV5-4	.	TRBJ1-1	ASSLQDYAEAF
TRBV11-2	few	TRBJ1-1	ASSLDSGGNTEAF
TRBV30	few	TRBJ1-6	AWRPPRQGILSYNSPLH
TRBV9	.	TRBJ2-2	ASSVGTSGRADTGELF